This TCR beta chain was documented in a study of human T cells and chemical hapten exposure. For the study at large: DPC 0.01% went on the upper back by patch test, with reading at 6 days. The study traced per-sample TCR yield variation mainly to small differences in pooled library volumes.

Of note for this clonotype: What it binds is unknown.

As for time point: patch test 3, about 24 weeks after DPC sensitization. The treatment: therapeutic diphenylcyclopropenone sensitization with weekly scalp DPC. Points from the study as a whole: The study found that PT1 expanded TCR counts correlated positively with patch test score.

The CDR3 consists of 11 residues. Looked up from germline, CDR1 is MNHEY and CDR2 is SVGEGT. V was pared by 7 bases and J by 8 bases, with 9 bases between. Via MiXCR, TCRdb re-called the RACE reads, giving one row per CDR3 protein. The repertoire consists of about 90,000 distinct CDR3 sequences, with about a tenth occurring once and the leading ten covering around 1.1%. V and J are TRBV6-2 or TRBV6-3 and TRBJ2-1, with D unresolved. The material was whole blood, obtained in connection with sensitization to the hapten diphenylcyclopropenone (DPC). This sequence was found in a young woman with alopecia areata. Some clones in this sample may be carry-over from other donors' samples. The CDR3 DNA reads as TGTGCCAGCATGAACGCGGATGAGCAGTTCTTC. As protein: CASMNADEQFF.